The rows below give T cell receptor beta chains drawn from one sample of a study of cytomegalovirus exposure and HLA in healthy donors. Only in-frame clones appear in the TCRdb table, and some are missing; sequencing was by immunoSEQ multiplex PCR. The data hold 150,000 to 200,000 clones, with over 60% observed a single time. The sample comprised PBMCs. The receptors shown here come from a girl aged 5 to 17 in good health and CMV-seronegative. CDR3s include the opening cysteine and the closing phenylalanine or tryptophan. Clone size is given for some rows only: seen once, a few or many times, or a class if the clone is expanded.

v_gene: TRBV19; j_gene: TRBJ2-7; abundance: -; CDR3aa: CASSSEVGAEQYF
v_gene: TRBV19; j_gene: TRBJ1-1; abundance: -; CDR3aa: CASSSTTGEAFF
v_gene: TRBV11-2; j_gene: TRBJ2-7; abundance: -; CDR3aa: CASSRDSSYEQYF
v_gene: TRBV14; j_gene: TRBJ2-5; abundance: -; CDR3aa: CASSQRDSLKETQYF
v_gene: TRBV30; j_gene: TRBJ1-3; abundance: -; CDR3aa: CAWSGGQGTAGNTIYF
v_gene: TRBV6-6; j_gene: TRBJ1-2; abundance: few; CDR3aa: CASSYGGANYGYTF
v_gene: TRBV7-7; j_gene: TRBJ2-7; abundance: -; CDR3aa: CASSPQQGYEQYF
v_gene: TRBV6-5; j_gene: TRBJ1-5; abundance: -; CDR3aa: CASSHGPGGDQPQHF
v_gene: TRBV27; j_gene: TRBJ2-2; abundance: -; CDR3aa: CASSPGEGRGRAGELFF
v_gene: TRBV6-5; j_gene: TRBJ1-1; abundance: -; CDR3aa: CASSEDRNTEAFF
v_gene: TRBV6-5; j_gene: TRBJ2-7; abundance: -; CDR3aa: CATSHRSVAYEQYF
v_gene: TRBV7-3; j_gene: TRBJ1-1; abundance: -; CDR3aa: CASRGGGVNTEAFF
v_gene: TRBV7-8; j_gene: TRBJ2-3; abundance: -; CDR3aa: CASSLGAGGNTDTQYF
v_gene: TRBV5-4; j_gene: TRBJ1-1; abundance: few; CDR3aa: CASSSRKTGGANTEAFF
v_gene: TRBV25-1; j_gene: TRBJ2-5; abundance: -; CDR3aa: CASSEGAIYQETQYF
v_gene: TRBV29-1; j_gene: TRBJ1-2; abundance: -; CDR3aa: CSVGDRVYGYTF